The entry below describes one T cell receptor beta chain. The antigen is undetermined. The sample belongs to a study of PD-1 blockade in classical Hodgkin lymphoma. Time point described: cycle 4 day 1 (C4D1), after five to seven weeks of nivolumab. With no exception, relapse followed autologous stem cell transplantation in all patients, and brentuximab vedotin exposure varied. CDR1 and CDR2 (germline): MNHEY, SVGAGI. This CDR3 is 13 amino acids long. Trimming took 7 bases from V and 2 from J, leaving 11 bases between them. Study findings and constraints: Reports indicated that newly diagnosed patients had lower baseline TCR diversity than healthy donors did.

Measured with immunoSEQ multiplex PCR; TCRdb has only the in-frame clones, and not every one. The sample holds about 32,000 clones; approximately 85% are singletons and the top ten take approximately 18%. The chain is built from TRBV6-5 and TRBJ1-2, with a weak D call TRBD1 (6 bases). This receptor was obtained from a human donor with classical Hodgkin lymphoma. This sample comprised peripheral blood mononuclear cells (PBMCs), obtained before the fourth cycle of nivolumab. CDR3 DNA sequence: TGTGCCAGCACCGCAACAGGGAACTATGGCTACACCTTC. Translated: CASTATGNYGYTF.